Shown below are 5 T cell receptor beta chains from a single sample sequenced in a study of CD8+CD57+ T cells in acquired aplastic anemia. Template material for TCR beta VDJ and CDR3 profiling consisted of genomic DNA. TCRdb processed the reads anew with MiXCR; each CDR3 protein has one entry. In the table there are 180,000 or so distinct CDR3 sequences, less than 55% of which are singletons. Specimen: sorted CD4+, CD8+, or CD8+CD57+ T cells (not recorded which) from PBMCs. These receptors all stem from a human donor in good health.

This clonotype was observed at least ten times. The chain is built from TRBV5-1 and TRBJ1-2; perhaps TRBD1 as D (5 bases). Per germline, CDR1 SGHRS and CDR2 YFSETQ. Between the trimmed V and J ends, which lost 1 base and 0 bases, there was a span of 13 bases. The CDR3 totals 16 residues. The CDR3 DNA reads as TGCGCCAGCAGCTTGTCCAGACCGACAGCTAACTATGGCTACACCTTC. Its protein is CASSLSRPTANYGYTF.

With regard to this clonotype: Possible read error: a much larger clone is one base away. This chain uses TRBV11-3 with TRBJ1-1, with D unresolved. Germline-derived CDR1 and CDR2 are SGHNT and YENEEA. The CDR3 runs 15 residues. Trimming cost V 1 base and J 3 bases, with 12 bases left between them. CDR3 amino acids: CASSLGGLGYTEAFF. The CDR3 bases are TGTGCCAGCAGCTTAGGCGGACTGGGGTACACTGAAGCTTTCTTT.

This clonotype was counted at least ten times. This CDR3 is CASSVGTPGRGRQETQYF. DNA of the CDR3: TGTGCCAGCAGCGTAGGGACCCCTGGACGGGGCAGACAAGAGACCCAGTACTTC. V usage is TRBV9 and J usage is TRBJ2-5; D tentatively reads TRBD1 or TRBD2 (5 bases each). Germline V lookup: CDR1 SGDLS, CDR2 YYNGEE. V was clipped by 0 bases and J by 2 bases, with 20 bases between them. The CDR3 consists of 18 residues.

This chain links TRBV20-1 with TRBJ2-3, with 8 nucleotides matching TRBD1. The CDR3 length is 14 residues. Looked up from germline, CDR1 is DFQATT and CDR2 is SNEGSKA (reference sequence). V lost 0 bases to trimming and J lost 2 bases; unmatched junction nucleotides: 1. The CDR3 sequence is CSAREQGVTDTQYF. The CDR3 DNA is TGCAGTGCTAGAGAACAGGGGGTCACAGATACGCAGTATTTT.

CDR3 in amino acids: CASSPQVLAGGYEQYF. The CDR3 nucleotides are TGTGCCAGCAGCCCCCAGGTTCTAGCGGGAGGTTACGAGCAGTACTTC. The chain combines TRBV11-2 with TRBJ2-7; 11 bases match TRBD2. CDR3 length: 16 residues. The trim removed 5 bases at V and 4 bases at J, leaving 10 bases unmatched. From germline, CDR1 is SGHAT and CDR2 FQNNGV.